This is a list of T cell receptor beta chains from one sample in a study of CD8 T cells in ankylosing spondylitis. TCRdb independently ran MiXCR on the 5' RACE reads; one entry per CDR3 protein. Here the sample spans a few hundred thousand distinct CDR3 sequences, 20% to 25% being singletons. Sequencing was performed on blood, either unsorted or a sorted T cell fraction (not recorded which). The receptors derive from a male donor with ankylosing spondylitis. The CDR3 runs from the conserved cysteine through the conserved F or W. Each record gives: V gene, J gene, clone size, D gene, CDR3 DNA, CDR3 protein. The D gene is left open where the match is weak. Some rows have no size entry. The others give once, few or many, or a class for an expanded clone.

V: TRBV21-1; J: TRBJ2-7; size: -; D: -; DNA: TGTGCCAGCAGCAAGCCTGTTCTCCTCTGGAGACTAGCGGGAGATGGAACGACCTACGAGCAGTACTTC; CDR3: CASSKPVLLWRLAGDGTTYEQYF
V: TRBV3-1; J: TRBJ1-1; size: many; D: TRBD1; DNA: TGTGCCAGCAGGGCCGGGACAGGGGGTTTAGGCTCTGAAGCTTTCTTT; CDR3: CASRAGTGGLGSEAFF
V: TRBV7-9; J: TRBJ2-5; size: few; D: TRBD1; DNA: TGTGCCAGCAGCTTAGGCACAGGGGGGATCGAGACCCAGTACTTC; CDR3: CASSLGTGGIETQYF
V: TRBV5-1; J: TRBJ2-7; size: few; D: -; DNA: TGCGCCAGCAGCTTGGACGGCGGCACCGCCTACGAGCAGTACTTC; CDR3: CASSLDGGTAYEQYF
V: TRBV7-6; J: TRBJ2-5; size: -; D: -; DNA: TGTGCCAGCAGCTCGGGCGGAGCCCGGGGAGAGACCCAGTACTTC; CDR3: CASSSGGARGETQYF
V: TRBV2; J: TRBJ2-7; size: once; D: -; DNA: TGTGCCAGCAGATCATTACTAGATCCGTCCTACGAGCAGTACTTC; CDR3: CASRSLLDPSYEQYF
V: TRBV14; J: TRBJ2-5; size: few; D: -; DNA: TGTGCCAGCAGCCAAGAGCTAAGGGTTGAGACCCAGTACTTC; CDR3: CASSQELRVETQYF
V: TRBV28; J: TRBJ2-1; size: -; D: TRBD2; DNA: TGTGCCAGCAGTCCCTTTGGGGGGAGGGGCTACAATGAGCAGTTCTTC; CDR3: CASSPFGGRGYNEQFF
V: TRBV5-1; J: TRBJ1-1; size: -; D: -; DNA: TGCGCCAGCAGCTTGGCGGGCGCGGACACTGAAGCTTTCTTT; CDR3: CASSLAGADTEAFF
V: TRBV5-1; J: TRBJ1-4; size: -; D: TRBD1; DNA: TGCGCCAGCAGCCTATCGACAGGGGGCCGGATGGGCGAAAAACTGTTTTTT; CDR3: CASSLSTGGRMGEKLFF
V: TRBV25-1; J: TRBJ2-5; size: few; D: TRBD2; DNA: TGTGCCAGCAGTGAATTGGGGGGAAGCGGGAGCCCCTTGGAGACCCAGTACTTC; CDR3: CASSELGGSGSPLETQYF
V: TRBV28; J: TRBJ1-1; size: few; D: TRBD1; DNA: TGTGCCAGCAGGTCGACAGGGCCGAACACTGAAGCTTTCTTT; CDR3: CASRSTGPNTEAFF
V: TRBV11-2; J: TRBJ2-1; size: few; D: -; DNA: TGTGCCAGCAGCTTAGGCTCCTGGGATGAGCAGTTCTTC; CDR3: CASSLGSWDEQFF
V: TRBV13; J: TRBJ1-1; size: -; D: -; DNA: TGTGCCAGCGAGGGCGGCCGAGTCATGAACACTGAAGCTTTCTTT; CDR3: CASEGGRVMNTEAFF
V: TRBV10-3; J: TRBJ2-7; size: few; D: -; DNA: TGTGCCATTGGACAGTACTACGAGCAGTACTTC; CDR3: CAIGQYYEQYF
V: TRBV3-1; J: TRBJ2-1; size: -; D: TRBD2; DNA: TGTGCCAGCAGCCAAGATCAACTAGCGGGAGTTTCGTTCTTC; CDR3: CASSQDQLAGVSFF
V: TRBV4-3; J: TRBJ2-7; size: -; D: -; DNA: TGCGCCAGCAGCCAAGCTGTCTCGGGCTACGAGCAGTACTTC; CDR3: CASSQAVSGYEQYF
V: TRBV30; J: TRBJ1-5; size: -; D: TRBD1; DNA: TGTGCCTTGACCTCTGCCGGGACAGGGCACAATCAGCCCCAGCATTTT; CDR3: CALTSAGTGHNQPQHF
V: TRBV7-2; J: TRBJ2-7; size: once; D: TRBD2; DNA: TGTGCCAGCAGCTTAGCGGGCTCCCCTAGCGGGAGCTACGAGCAGTACTTC; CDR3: CASSLAGSPSGSYEQYF
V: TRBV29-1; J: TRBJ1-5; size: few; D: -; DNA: TGCAGCGTTGAATTGGCCAGAAATCAGCCCCAGCATTTT; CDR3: CSVELARNQPQHF